These 14 T cell receptor beta chains came from one sample sequenced in a study of blood T cell repertoires in COVID-19. Profiled with immunoSEQ multiplex PCR; TCRdb holds only in-frame clones, not every one. Of about 310,000 clones listed, around 89% were seen once; the top ten hold 3.5% to 4.5%. Sequenced material: PBMCs or T cells enriched from blood (not recorded which). The receptor source for this set is a young woman with acute COVID-19.

The chain combines TRBV27 with TRBJ2-7; the D gene is possibly TRBD2 (5 bases). CDR3 length: 15 amino acids. Trimming took 6 bases from V and 0 from J, leaving 15 bases between them. CDR1 is MNHEY, CDR2 SMNVEV, per germline (reference sequence). The CDR3 region has the DNA TGTGCCAGCAGCCATACGGGGTTGAGCTCCTACGAGCAGTACTTC. Protein sequence: CASSHTGLSSYEQYF.

This chain uses TRBV11-2 with TRBJ1-6; 7 bases match TRBD1. Germline CDR1 reads SGHAT; CDR2 reads FQNNGV. The CDR3 loop spans 15 amino acids. V dropped 0 bases and J dropped 9; count of bases not matched to a gene: 5. The CDR3 coding sequence is TGTGCCAGCAGCTTAGATAGGGGGCGAGGTTCACCCCTCCACTTT. Protein: CASSLDRGRGSPLHF.

The chain carries TRBV27 and TRBJ2-5; D is perhaps TRBD2 (6 bases). V lost 6 bases and J lost 5, with 13 bases in between. Germline CDR1 and CDR2: MNHEY and SMNVEV (reference sequence). This CDR3 region has 13 residues. The CDR3 coding sequence is TGTGCCAGCAGGGGGGGAGGCTGGGAGACCCAGTACTTC. Protein product: CASRGGGWETQYF.

This rearrangement joins TRBV25-1 to TRBJ1-2; 8 nucleotides line up with TRBD1. The CDR3 sequence is 13 residues long. Germline V gene data show CDR1 as MGHDK and CDR2 as SYGVNS. Losses at the gene ends were 5 bases for V and 5 bases for J; bases not matched to a gene: 4. The CDR3 protein is CASSQGALYGYTF. The DNA for the CDR3 is TGTGCCAGCAGTCAGGGGGCCCTTTATGGCTACACCTTC.

V usage is TRBV28 and J usage is TRBJ2-7; D is ambiguous. Trimming stripped 4 bases from V and 7 bases from J, with 8 bases between. The CDR3 totals 11 residues. The germline gives CDR1 MDHEN, CDR2 SYDVKM. CDR3 nucleotide sequence: TGTGCCAGCAGTTCCCAGCGAGAGCAGTACTTC. Residues: CASSSQREQYF.

V is TRBV10-3 and J is TRBJ2-1, with 10 positions matching TRBD1. Germline CDR1 reads ENHRY; CDR2 reads SYGVKD. The CDR3 covers 17 residues. Trimming cost V 3 bases and J 0 bases; bases outside gene matches: 5. This CDR3 is CAISDPTGGVSYNEQFF. The CDR3 DNA sequence: TGTGCCATCAGTGACCCGACAGGGGGCGTCTCCTACAATGAGCAGTTCTTC.

V is TRBV3-1 (or the pseudogene TRBV3-2) and J is TRBJ2-5; TRBD1 matches at 7 bases. Germline CDR1 reads LGHDT; CDR2 reads YNNKEL (reference sequence). The CDR3 totals 14 residues. Trimming cost V 0 bases and J 5 bases; bases outside gene matches: 3. The DNA for the CDR3 is TGTGCCAGCAGCCAAGAAGGGGGCGGGGAGACCCAGTACTTC. It specifies CASSQEGGGETQYF.

V is TRBV5-8 and J is TRBJ1-1; D is unresolved. This CDR3 contains 14 residues. Trimming removed 4 bases at V and 2 bases at J, with 12 bases between. Germline CDR1 SGHTS, CDR2 YDEGEE. The CDR3 here is CASSPWTLNTEAFF. The CDR3 nucleotides are TGTGCCAGCAGCCCCTGGACTCTAAACACTGAAGCTTTCTTT.

J is TRBJ2-1 and V is TRBV28; D ambiguous. Trimming cost V 3 bases and J 0 bases, with 18 bases left between them. Looked up from germline, CDR1 is MDHEN and CDR2 is SYDVKM. The CDR3 runs 18 residues. CDR3 in amino acids: CASSFPSAAPSSYNEQFF. Here the CDR3 DNA reads TGTGCCAGCAGTTTTCCTTCTGCGGCGCCTAGCTCCTACAATGAGCAGTTCTTC.

The rearrangement joins TRBV7-3 to TRBJ1-6; 11 positions agree with TRBD1. The CDR3 runs to 18 residues. The trim removed 6 bases at V and 4 bases at J, leaving 11 bases unmatched. Germline V gives CDR1 SGHTA, CDR2 FQGTGA. Here the CDR3 reads CASSPGQGGPLYNSPLHF. The CDR3 DNA is TGTGCCAGCAGTCCGGGACAGGGGGGACCCTTGTATAATTCACCCCTCCACTTT.

The chain couples TRBV24-1 to TRBJ2-1; 11 nucleotides agree with TRBD2. CDR1 and CDR2 (germline): KGHDR, SFDVKD. This CDR3 has 16 residues. V shed 4 bases, J shed 8 bases, and the junction held 9 bases outside the gene matches. CDR3 DNA: TGTGCCACCAGTGACACGACTAGCGGGATGTCGGATGAGCAGTTCTTC. Residues: CATSDTTSGMSDEQFF.

This chain links TRBV15 with TRBJ2-2; possibly TRBD1 for D (6 bases). Germline values: CDR1 LNHNV, CDR2 YYDKDF (reference sequence). The CDR3 extends over 15 amino acids. The germline V and J ends were trimmed by 4 bases and 5 bases, with 14 bases remaining between them. CDR3: CATSKGQKITGELFF. The DNA for the CDR3 is TGTGCCACCAGCAAAGGACAGAAAATTACCGGGGAGCTGTTTTTT.

This chain links TRBV12-5 with TRBJ2-2, with 7 bases matching TRBD1. The V segment lost 6 bases and the J segment 2 bases; nucleotides outside the gene matches: 6. The CDR3 totals 15 residues. CDR1 is LGHNT and CDR2 is FRNRAP in the germline V gene. The DNA for the CDR3 is TGTGCTAGTGGCTACCACAGGGGTAACACCGGGGAGCTGTTTTTT. Its protein product is CASGYHRGNTGELFF.

The CDR3 here is CASGLGTGDETQYF. Here the CDR3 DNA reads TGTGCTAGTGGTTTGGGCACAGGGGACGAGACCCAGTACTTC. The gene calls are TRBV12-5 and TRBJ2-5, with TRBD1 matching 7 bases. The CDR3 contains 14 residues. The germline V gene has CDR1 LGHNT and CDR2 FRNRAP. V lost 1 base to trimming and J lost 5 bases; unmatched junction nucleotides: 4.